This passage covers 20 T cell receptor beta chains from one sample sequenced in a study of cytomegalovirus exposure and HLA in healthy donors. Method: immunoSEQ multiplex PCR; TCRdb's copy keeps in-frame clones and lacks some. The sample shows 65,000 to 70,000 clones, about 91% of them seen only once. Input material: PBMCs. These receptors came from a man aged 18 to 35 in good health and CMV-seronegative.

The V call is TRBV12-2, the J call TRBJ2-7; the table's TRBD1 call for D was not verified on the DNA. TRBV12-2 is an annotated pseudogene. CDR3 length: 15 amino acids. The CDR3 region has the DNA TGTGCAAGTCGCTTAGGGGGACAGGGTTTAGGAGAGCAGTACTTC. Its translation is CASRLGGQGLGEQYF.

The chain combines TRBV7-3 with TRBJ1-4; D might be TRBD1 (5 bases). CDR1 and CDR2 from the germline V gene are SGHTA and FQGTGA. Trimming stripped 6 bases from V and 8 bases from J, with 13 bases between. CDR3 length equals 13 residues. CDR3 sequence (DNA): TGTGCCAGCAGTCGAGTTAAGGGGGAAAAACTGTTTTTT. It is translated as CASSRVKGEKLFF.

This clone was recorded only once. The chain recombines TRBV6-5 with TRBJ1-1; D perhaps matches TRBD1 (5 bases). Trimming shortened V by 5 bases and J by 0 bases, and 10 bases separated the two germline ends. The germline V gene encodes CDR1 MNHEY and CDR2 SVGAGI. This CDR3 is 14 amino acids long. CDR3 sequence reads: CASSVQEMNTEAFF. The CDR3 bases are TGTGCCAGCAGTGTACAGGAGATGAACACTGAAGCTTTCTTT.

V is TRBV6-1 and J is TRBJ2-7; 9 nucleotides match TRBD2. V dropped 10 bases and J dropped 3; count of bases not matched to a gene: 10. The length of the CDR3 is 14 residues. CDR1 and CDR2 from the germline V gene are MNHNS and SASEGT. Written as DNA, the CDR3 is TGTGCCACCTGGTGGACTAGCGCCGACTACGAGCAGTACTTC. Its translation: CATWWTSADYEQYF.

The CDR3 protein is CASSLRASSPFETKQYF. The CDR3 DNA is TGTGCCAGCAGTTTGAGGGCTTCCTCCCCCTTCGAAACTAAGCAGTACTTC. This chain joins TRBV27 and TRBJ2-7, with a possible D match to TRBD2 (5 bases). Per the germline V gene, CDR1 is MNHEY and CDR2 is SMNVEV (reference sequence). Trimming stripped 3 bases from V and 8 bases from J, with 26 bases between. The CDR3 runs to 17 residues.

The gene calls are TRBV27 and TRBJ1-1; no reliable D call. Germline V gene sequence: CDR1 MNHEY, CDR2 SMNVEV (reference sequence). Trimming stripped 2 bases from V and 1 base from J, with 8 bases between. CDR3 length: 14 residues. For the CDR3, the DNA is TGTGCCAGCAGTTTAAAACAGACGAACACTGAAGCTTTCTTT. Encoded protein: CASSLKQTNTEAFF.

This clone was picked up one time. V is TRBV11-1 and J is TRBJ2-5, with TRBD2 matching 7 bases. The CDR3 runs to 15 residues. With 2 bases clipped from V and 2 bases from J, the junction kept 5 bases outside the gene matches. In germline, CDR1 is SGHAT, CDR2 FQDESV (reference sequence). The CDR3 nucleotides are TGTGCCAGCAGCTTATCTAGCGGAATACAAGAGACCCAGTACTTC. Translation gives CASSLSSGIQETQYF.

The chain uses TRBV28 and TRBJ2-1, with TRBD2 matching over 9 bases. Trimming took 10 bases from V and 1 from J; bases not matched to a gene: 5. Germline loops: CDR1 MDHEN, CDR2 SYDVKM. The CDR3 covers 14 residues. The CDR3 DNA sequence: TGTGCCACCTATAGCGGGAGTTCCTACAATGAGCAGTTCTTC. It codes for CATYSGSSYNEQFF. Combining the CDR3 with reference TRBV28 and TRBJ2-1 gives the whole variable domain DVKVTQSSRYLVKRTGEKVFLECVQDMDHENMFWYRQDPGLGLRLIYFSYDVKMKEKGDIPEGYSVSREKKERFSLILESASTNQTSMYLCATYSGSSYNEQFFGPGTRLTVL.

The chain carries TRBV10-3 and TRBJ2-7; 7 bases map to TRBD1. The CDR3 loop spans 15 amino acids. Germline CDR1 and CDR2: ENHRY and SYGVKD. V lost 0 bases to trimming and J lost 1 base; unmatched junction nucleotides: 3. The CDR3 sequence is CAISESGQLSYEQYF. CDR3 bases: TGTGCCATCAGTGAGTCGGGACAGTTGTCCTACGAGCAGTACTTC.

The chain combines TRBV6-1 with TRBJ2-7; possibly TRBD1 for D (5 bases). The CDR3 covers 15 residues. The V gene's germline CDR1 is MNHNS and CDR2 SASEGT. Trimming removed 5 bases at V and 2 bases at J, with 16 bases between. DNA of the CDR3: TGTGCCAGCAGTCTACAGGAGCCCAACACCTACGAGCAGTACTTC. Protein sequence: CASSLQEPNTYEQYF.

The rearrangement uses TRBV11-3 and TRBJ2-5, with a possible D match to TRBD2 (5 bases). The CDR3 contains 17 residues. The germline CDR1 and CDR2 sequences are SGHNT and YENEEA. Trimming took 5 bases from V and 0 from J, leaving 19 bases between them. CDR3 coding DNA: TGTGCCAGCAGCCCAGGATTTGGTGAGGGCCACCAAGAGACCCAGTACTTC. Residues: CASSPGFGEGHQETQYF.

This clone was seen once. This chain connects TRBV5-4 to TRBJ1-2; D is unresolved. CDR3 length: 14 residues. Trimming stripped 5 bases from V and 2 bases from J, with 13 bases between. The germline V gene has CDR1 SGHNT and CDR2 YYREEE (reference sequence). For the CDR3, the DNA is TGTGCCAGCAGATCGTCCGGGAAGAACTATGGCTACACCTTC. Amino acid sequence: CASRSSGKNYGYTF.

This chain uses TRBV6-1 with TRBJ1-4, with D unclear. This CDR3 contains 14 residues. Germline V lookup: CDR1 MNHNS, CDR2 SASEGT. Trimming left V 2 bases short and J 8 bases short, with 12 bases between. The CDR3 DNA is TGTGCCAGCAGTGAATCCGGAAGCGGAGAAAAACTGTTTTTT. This sequence encodes CASSESGSGEKLFF.

On this clone itself: In the same sample, other DNA sequences code for this CDR3. The rearrangement joins TRBV30 to TRBJ2-5; 9 bases map to TRBD1. Germline lookup yields CDR1 GTSNPN and CDR2 SVGIG (reference sequence). V lost 0 bases to trimming and J lost 4 bases; unmatched junction nucleotides: 0. The CDR3 extends over 13 amino acids. The CDR3 reads CAWSVQGAETQYF. The CDR3 DNA follows: TGTGCCTGGAGTGTACAGGGGGCAGAGACCCAGTACTTC.

This clone came up a few times. DNA for the CDR3: TGTGCCAGCAGCTTCGCAGGAACTCCGCAGTATTTT. Translated, it gives CASSFAGTPQYF. The chain joins TRBV7-2 to TRBJ2-3; D remains ambiguous. The CDR3 totals 12 residues. In germline, CDR1 is SGHTA, CDR2 FQGNSA. The ends were cut back, 3 bases at V and 10 bases at J, with 11 bases in the middle.

The V gene is TRBV6-4, the J gene TRBJ2-1; TRBD2 matches at 8 bases. Germline loops: CDR1 MRHNA, CDR2 SNTAGT. The CDR3 has 15 amino acids. V gave up 0 bases and J gave up 6 bases; unmatched junction bases: 4. This CDR3 reads CASSDSSGSSNEQFF. The CDR3 DNA is TGTGCCAGCAGTGACTCAAGCGGGAGCAGCAATGAGCAGTTCTTC.

This chain connects TRBV4-3 to TRBJ2-1, with 9 bases identical to TRBD2. Germline CDR1 is LGHNA and CDR2 is YSLEER. V trimming: 0 bases; J trimming: 5 bases; junction bases outside the gene matches: 8. This CDR3 is built from 17 residues. The CDR3 region has the DNA TGCGCCAGCAGCCAAGATCGGGCGGGAGGGGCCCACAATGAGCAGTTCTTC. Translating gives CASSQDRAGGAHNEQFF.

The V and J genes are TRBV9 and TRBJ2-1, with TRBD2 matching over 8 bases. The CDR3 length is 15 residues. The germline gives CDR1 SGDLS, CDR2 YYNGEE. V lost 0 bases and J lost 4; bases outside the gene matches: 3. The CDR3 here is CASSVDGRAYNEQFF. In nucleotides, the CDR3 is TGTGCCAGCAGCGTAGACGGGAGGGCGTACAATGAGCAGTTCTTC. Variable domain in full (rest from reference TRBV9 and TRBJ2-1): DSGVTQTPKHLITATGQRVTLRCSPRSGDLSVYWYQQSLDQGLQFLIQYYNGEERAKGNILERFSAQQFPDLHSELNLSSLELGDSALYFCASSVDGRAYNEQFFGPGTRLTVL.

This clone has just one count. DNA of the CDR3: TGTGCCAGCAGCACCTTTACCACTTATGGCTACACCTTC. Translating it yields CASSTFTTYGYTF. V gene TRBV7-9 combines with J gene TRBJ1-2; D gene ambiguous. Germline-derived CDR1 and CDR2 are SEHNR and FQNEAQ (reference sequence). This CDR3 spans 13 amino acids. Trimming shortened V by 5 bases and J by 5 bases, and 12 bases separated the two germline ends.

There are many counts of this clone. The V and J genes are TRBV7-2 and TRBJ2-7; the D is unclear. Germline CDR1 SGHTA, CDR2 FQGNSA. V gave up 0 bases and J gave up 6 bases, with 15 bases separating them. The CDR3 loop spans 15 amino acids. The chain's CDR3 is CASSLAIGPVGEQYF. In DNA form, the CDR3 reads TGTGCCAGCAGCTTAGCGATTGGGCCCGTCGGCGAGCAGTACTTC.